This T cell receptor beta chain was observed in a study of regulatory T cells in long-lasting Graves disease. About the study: Persistent Graves' disease required over 5 years of antithyroid drugs and positive TSH receptor antibodies. Findings and caveats of the study: Persistent Graves' patients showed reduced TCR diversity versus newly diagnosed patients. Segments TRBV28, TRBJ1-2 and TRBJ2-5 showed preferential usage in persistent disease.

Building of the TCR beta libraries involved iRepertoire HTBI primers and Arm-PCR of CDR3 regions. TCRdb used MiXCR to reprocess the multiplex PCR reads, holding one entry per CDR3 protein. The repertoire includes hundreds of thousands of distinct CDR3 sequences, around a fifth of them detected once, and less than 15% sits in the top ten. There are many counts of this clonotype. Its specificity is unknown. Documented time point: persistent/refractory GD, antithyroid drugs over 5 years with positive TRAb. There was RNA extracted from PBMCs, and the TCR library was made from it. The CDR3 totals 15 residues. J lost 6 bases, V lost 4 bases, and 9 bases had no gene match. Germline V gene lookup returns CDR1 DFQATT and CDR2 SNEGSKA (reference sequence).

The rearrangement uses TRBV20-1 and TRBJ1-2, with TRBD1 matching over 12 bases. This receptor was taken from a female donor with Graves disease. Specimen: peripheral blood mononuclear cells (PBMCs), collected when the disease was refractory, from a patient treated with antithyroid drugs. The CDR3 sequence: CSATDPGQGADGYTF. The CDR3 DNA sequence: TGCAGTGCTACGGACCCGGGACAGGGGGCAGATGGCTACACCTTC.